Listed below are T cell receptor beta chains from one sample, sequenced in a study of blood T cell repertoires in COVID-19. Clones were read by immunoSEQ multiplex PCR, and TCRdb kept only the in-frame ones, dropping some. The repertoire holds almost 55,000 clones, 90% seen once, with 8.4% in the top ten. The sequencing input was peripheral blood. The receptors originated from a woman between 40 and 55 years old with active COVID-19. The CDR3 runs from the conserved cysteine through the conserved F or W. D genes are given only for firm matches. Only some rows state a clone size, as once, few, many or a class for expanded clones.

CDR3	DNA	V	D	size	J
CASSVQGDTEAFF	TGTGCCAGCAGCGTTCAGGGGGACACTGAAGCTTTCTTT	TRBV9	TRBD1	.	TRBJ1-1
CASIEIMNTEAFF	TGTGCCAGCATCGAGATCATGAACACTGAAGCTTTCTTT	TRBV2	.	.	TRBJ1-1
CASRDIYSYEQYF	TGTGCCAGCCGGGACATATACTCCTACGAGCAGTACTTC	TRBV19	.	.	TRBJ2-7
CASRPAGGPNYGYTF	TGTGCCAGTAGGCCTGCAGGGGGACCTAACTATGGCTACACCTTC	TRBV19	TRBD1	.	TRBJ1-2
CATSRDPRNLGYEQYF	TGTGCCACCAGCAGAGATCCCAGGAACTTGGGCTACGAGCAGTACTTC	TRBV15	.	.	TRBJ2-7
CASSRGLAANEQFF	TGTGCCAGCAGCCGGGGACTAGCGGCCAATGAGCAGTTCTTC	TRBV3-1/TRBV3-2	TRBD2	.	TRBJ2-1
CASSPQTGGFYGYTF	TGTGCCAGCAGCCCCCAGACAGGGGGTTTTTATGGCTACACCTTC	TRBV11-3	TRBD1	.	TRBJ1-2
CASSRDTGNTIYF	TGTGCCAGCAGCCGAGACACAGGAAACACCATATATTTT	TRBV6-5	.	once	TRBJ1-3
CASSLYSTRGQGTGELFF	TGTGCCAGCTCACTTTACTCGACTCGCGGACAGGGCACCGGGGAGCTGTTTTTT	TRBV18	TRBD1	.	TRBJ2-2
CASSLAGGNQPQHF	TGTGCCAGCAGCTTGGCGGGGGGCAATCAGCCCCAGCATTTT	TRBV5-5	.	.	TRBJ1-5
CASRRTGPNTEAFF	TGTGCCAGCAGGCGGACAGGACCAAACACTGAAGCTTTCTTT	TRBV6-5	TRBD1	few	TRBJ1-1
CASSDKGTVNSPLHF	TGTGCCAGCAGTGACAAGGGGACAGTAAATTCACCCCTCCACTTT	TRBV2	TRBD1	once	TRBJ1-6